This T cell receptor beta chain stems from a study of T cells after yellow fever vaccination (dated by TCRdb to between 2017 and 2020). At the level of the whole study: The SMART-Seq v4 Ultra Low Input RNA kit was used to prepare libraries from fractions with low cell numbers. Two healthy male donors, one aged 18 to 30 and one aged 30 to 40 years, were included in the cohort. To follow T-cell clones before and after both primary and booster YFV17D yellow fever vaccination, bulk TCR alpha and beta repertoires underwent longitudinal sequencing. Bulk PBMC replicates and cell subsets were isolated from blood drawn at multiple timepoints before and after both primary and secondary immunization.

Inclusive of the bounding cysteine and phenylalanine, the CDR3 is 17 residues long. Only the CDR3 part of the read is kept: 51 bases, read in frame from the first base. The germline V gene sets CDR1 to SGHTA and CDR2 to FQGNSA. After removal of 4 bases from V and 6 bases from J, the junction retains 13 bases not matched to a gene. TCR cDNA was synthesized by 5'RACE template switching, through which a universal primer site and unique molecular identifiers were introduced. Priming for cDNA synthesis came from both the TCR alpha and TCR beta constant segments. Library amplification involved two PCR steps, and the second step added sample barcodes and sequencing adapters. Sequencing of libraries was done on Illumina HiSeq 2500 (2x100 bp) or NovaSeq (2x150 bp). Per the source publication's procedure: Demultiplexing of reads and collapsing into UMI consensus sequences were performed with MIGEC, and V(D)J alignment was carried out with MiXCR. Vaccine-responding clonotypes were defined with edgeR using replicate PBMC samples, requiring FDR below 0.01 and a log2 fold change above 5 up to day 15. Each bulk clonotype received a CD4 or CD8 identity based on whether the sequenced CD4 or CD8 repertoire contained that clonotype at higher abundance. Clones were called with MiXCR by TCRdb after fastp trimmed the public reads at Q25, and only in-frame beta chains were retained. Under each unique CDR3 protein, matching rows form one entry showing the most common genes and DNA. TCRdb, not the authors, supplied the V and J calls. The table for this sample lists about 180,000 distinct CDR3 sequences; roughly 6.2% of them were counted only once. 2.5% to 3.5% of the sample goes to the ten largest clones.

Read against the paper, the sample's treatment or condition label means: live attenuated yellow fever vaccine strain. A standard Ficoll-Paque protocol was used to isolate PBMCs from peripheral blood. CD4 and CD8 T-cell fractions were isolated with Dynabeads CD4 and CD8 positive selection kits. RNA was extracted with TriZol from bulk PBMCs, CD4 and CD8 fractions, and dextramer-positive and dextramer-negative fractions. This clonotype appeared many times. Its recognized antigen is unknown. Base qualities are not recorded, but no much larger clone differs from it by a single base. Overall results and qualifications from the work: A small share of clonotypes occurred in both CD4 and CD8 compartments, likely arising from convergent recombination. The study included only two donors, which limits how far the findings can be generalized. Computational filtering was required because FACS-sorted repertoires could contain abundant contaminating clonotypes from the bulk population. After the booster, most clones that had expanded after primary vaccination were detected again (almost 97% of CD4 and 88% of CD8), suggesting broad maintenance of memory. Compared with the primary T-cell response, the secondary T-cell response was faster but weaker, reaching its peak on day 5 rather than on day 15.

The source is a young man who received the YFV17D yellow fever vaccine. The chain is assembled from TRBV7-2 and TRBJ2-5, with TRBD2 matching 11 junction bases. The starting material was CD4+ T cells sorted from PBMCs, obtained on the day of the first yellow fever vaccination. The DNA is TGTGCCAGCAGCTCGCCGCTAGCGGGGGGTCCTAAGAAGACCCAGTACTTC. Translated, this gives CASSSPLAGGPKKTQYF.